Each of the 10 T cell receptor beta chains below was sequenced from the same sample in a study of blood T cells in healthy people across ages. It was with a sample-barcoded 5' primer and a J-beta primer mix that a second PCR of about 6 to 11 cycles was run. TCRdb reprocessed the 5' RACE reads via MiXCR and lists one record per CDR3 protein. The sample has approximately 1.5 million distinct CDR3 sequences, roughly 43% seen once. Sequenced: blood. The receptors were gathered from a woman aged 18 to 35 in good health.

This clonotype was detected once. The rearrangement links TRBV19 to TRBJ2-3, with D tentatively TRBD1 (5 bases). Trimming removed 6 bases at V and 5 bases at J, with 9 bases between. The germline CDR1 and CDR2 sequences are LNHDA and SQIVND (reference sequence). The CDR3 has 12 residues. CDR3 in amino acids: CASRPREDTQYF. The CDR3 DNA sequence: TGTGCCAGTAGGCCCAGGGAAGATACGCAGTATTTT.

The CDR3 here is CASSLGGLYVNEQFF. In nucleotides, the CDR3 is TGTGCCAGCAGTTTAGGTGGTCTTTATGTGAATGAGCAGTTCTTC. J is TRBJ2-1 and V is TRBV28; the D is unclear. Germline loops: CDR1 MDHEN, CDR2 SYDVKM. Trimming removed 2 bases from V and 7 bases from J, with 15 bases in between. This CDR3 contains 15 residues.

Concerning this clonotype itself: The conserved final phenylalanine or tryptophan is absent from the CDR3, which likely points to a read error. The J gene is TRBJ1-2, the V gene TRBV12-3 or TRBV12-4, with D possibly TRBD1 on 5 matching bases. The ends were cut back, 2 bases at V and 3 bases at J, with 10 bases in the middle. This CDR3 region has 14 residues. CDR3 in amino acids: CASSLNGRDYGYTL. The CDR3 coding sequence is TGTGCCAGCAGTTTAAACGGCAGGGACTATGGCTACACCTTG.

This clonotype was picked up a small number of times. The gene calls are TRBV7-9 and TRBJ2-7; 12 bases are a match to TRBD2. CDR1 is SEHNR, CDR2 FQNEAQ, per germline (reference sequence). This CDR3 region has 17 residues. V lost 5 bases, J lost 1 base, and 9 bases stayed unmatched. The CDR3 loop reads CASSPRLAGDRSYEQYF. The CDR3 region has the DNA TGTGCCAGCAGCCCCCGACTAGCGGGAGACAGGTCCTACGAGCAGTACTTC.

This clonotype was picked up a small number of times. This chain uses TRBV12-3 or TRBV12-4 with TRBJ2-4; 7 bases map to TRBD1. This CDR3 contains 16 residues. Trimming cost V 3 bases and J 0 bases; bases outside gene matches: 5. The CDR3 sequence: CASSFRTGLAKNIQYF. CDR3 bases: TGTGCCAGCAGTTTTAGGACAGGCTTAGCCAAAAACATTCAGTACTTC.

This clonotype was seen more than once but under ten times. The chain joins TRBV25-1 to TRBJ2-1; D gene ambiguous. CDR3 size: 14 residues. Trimming stripped 2 bases from V and 4 bases from J, with 9 bases between. CDR1 and CDR2 (germline): MGHDK, SYGVNS. In nucleotides, the CDR3 is TGTGCCAGCAGTGAAGCATACGGTTACAATGAGCAGTTCTTC. It translates to CASSEAYGYNEQFF.

This clonotype came up a few times. The chain carries TRBV4-2 and TRBJ2-1; TRBD2 matches 10 bases. The trim removed 2 bases at V and 3 bases at J, leaving 7 bases unmatched. Germline CDR1 is LGHNA and CDR2 is YNFKEQ. The CDR3 loop spans 17 amino acids. CDR3 protein: CASSQSDSSGSYNEQFF. The CDR3 coding sequence is TGTGCCAGCAGCCAATCCGATTCTAGCGGGAGCTACAATGAGCAGTTCTTC.

The V gene is TRBV20-1, the J gene TRBJ2-1; 13 bases fit TRBD2. Losses at the gene ends were 0 bases for V and 6 bases for J; bases not matched to a gene: 8. The CDR3 runs to 17 residues. CDR1 and CDR2 from the germline V gene are DFQATT and SNEGSKA (reference sequence). The CDR3 loop is CSARDSVTSGRANEQFF. CDR3 coding DNA: TGCAGTGCTAGAGATTCCGTAACTAGCGGGAGGGCCAATGAGCAGTTCTTC.

This clonotype was picked up a small number of times. V usage is TRBV20-1 and J usage is TRBJ1-3, with D hard to call. Germline CDR1 reads DFQATT; CDR2 reads SNEGSKA (reference sequence). The CDR3 spans 14 residues. V lost 1 base, J lost 0 bases, and 7 bases lay in between. In nucleotides, the CDR3 is TGCAGTGCTAGAGTGGGGAGCTCTGGAAACACCATATATTTT. It is translated as CSARVGSSGNTIYF.

The chain carries TRBV14 and TRBJ2-1, with D possibly TRBD2 on 6 matching bases. The better agreement between TRBJ2-7 and the DNA end casts doubt on the J call. This CDR3 comprises 17 residues. Germline lookup yields CDR1 SGHDN and CDR2 FVKESK. The CDR3 sequence is CASSQTSPVPSYNEQYF. In nucleotides, the CDR3 is TGTGCCAGCAGCCAGACTAGTCCGGTACCATCCTACAATGAGCAGTACTTC.